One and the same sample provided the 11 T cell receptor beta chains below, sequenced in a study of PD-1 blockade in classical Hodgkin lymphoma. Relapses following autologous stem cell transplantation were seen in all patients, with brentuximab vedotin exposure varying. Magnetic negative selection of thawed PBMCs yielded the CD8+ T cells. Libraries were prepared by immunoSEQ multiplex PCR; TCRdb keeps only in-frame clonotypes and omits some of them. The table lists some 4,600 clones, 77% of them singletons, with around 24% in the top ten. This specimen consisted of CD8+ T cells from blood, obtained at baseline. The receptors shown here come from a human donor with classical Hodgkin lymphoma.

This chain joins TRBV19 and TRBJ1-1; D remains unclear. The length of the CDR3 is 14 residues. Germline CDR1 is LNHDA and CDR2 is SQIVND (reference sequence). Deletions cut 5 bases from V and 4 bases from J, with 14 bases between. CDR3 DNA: TGTGCCAGTAGTGATCTTGTGGGCACCACTGAAGCTTTCTTT. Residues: CASSDLVGTTEAFF.

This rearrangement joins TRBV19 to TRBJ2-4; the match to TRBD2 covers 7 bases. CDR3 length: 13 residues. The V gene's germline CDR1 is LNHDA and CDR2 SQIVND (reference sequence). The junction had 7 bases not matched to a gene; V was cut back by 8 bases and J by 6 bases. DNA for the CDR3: TGTGCCAGTTGGGAGGGGTACAGAAACATTCAGTACTTC. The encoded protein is CASWEGYRNIQYF.

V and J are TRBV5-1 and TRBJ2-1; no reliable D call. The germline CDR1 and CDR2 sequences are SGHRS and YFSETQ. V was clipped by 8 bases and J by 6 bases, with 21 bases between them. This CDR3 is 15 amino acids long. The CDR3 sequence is CARRNGAGTTNEQFF. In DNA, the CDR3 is TGCGCCAGGAGGAACGGCGCCGGCACCACCAATGAGCAGTTCTTC.

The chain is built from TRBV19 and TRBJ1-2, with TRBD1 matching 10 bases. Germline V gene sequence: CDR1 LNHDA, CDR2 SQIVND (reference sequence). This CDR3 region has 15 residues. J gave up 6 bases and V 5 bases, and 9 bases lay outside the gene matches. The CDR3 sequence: CASSPDRGQSDGYTF. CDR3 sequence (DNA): TGTGCCAGTAGTCCCGACAGGGGGCAATCTGATGGCTACACCTTC.

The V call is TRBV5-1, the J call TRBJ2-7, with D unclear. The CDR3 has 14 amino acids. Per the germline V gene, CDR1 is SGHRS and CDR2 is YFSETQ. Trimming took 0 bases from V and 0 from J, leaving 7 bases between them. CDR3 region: CASSLEGLSYEQYF. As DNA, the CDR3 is TGCGCCAGCAGCTTGGAAGGGCTCTCCTACGAGCAGTACTTC.

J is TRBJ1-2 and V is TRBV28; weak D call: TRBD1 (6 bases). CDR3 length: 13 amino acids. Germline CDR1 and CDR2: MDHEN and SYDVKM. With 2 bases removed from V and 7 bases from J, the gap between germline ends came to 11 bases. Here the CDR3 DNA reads TGTGCCAGCAGTTTAACAGGGTCCTCTGGCTACACCTTC. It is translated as CASSLTGSSGYTF.

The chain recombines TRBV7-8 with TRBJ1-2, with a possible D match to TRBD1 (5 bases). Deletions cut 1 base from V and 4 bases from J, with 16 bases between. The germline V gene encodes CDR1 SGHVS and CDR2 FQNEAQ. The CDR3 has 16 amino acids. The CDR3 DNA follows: TGTGCCAGCAGCTTAGAAGTTACCGGGACGGTCTATGGCTACACCTTC. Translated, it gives CASSLEVTGTVYGYTF. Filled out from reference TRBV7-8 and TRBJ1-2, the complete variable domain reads GAGVSQSPRYKVAKRGQDVALRCDPISGHVSLFWYQQALGQGPEFLTYFQNEAQLDKSGLPSDRFFAERPEGSVSTLKIQRTQQEDSAVYLCASSLEVTGTVYGYTFGSGTRLTVV.

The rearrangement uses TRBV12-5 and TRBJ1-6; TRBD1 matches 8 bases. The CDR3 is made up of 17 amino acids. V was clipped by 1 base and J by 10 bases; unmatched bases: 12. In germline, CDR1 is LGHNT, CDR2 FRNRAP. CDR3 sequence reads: CASGLAMQGAGGSPLHF. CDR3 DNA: TGTGCTAGTGGTTTGGCAATGCAGGGGGCGGGTGGATCACCCCTCCACTTT.

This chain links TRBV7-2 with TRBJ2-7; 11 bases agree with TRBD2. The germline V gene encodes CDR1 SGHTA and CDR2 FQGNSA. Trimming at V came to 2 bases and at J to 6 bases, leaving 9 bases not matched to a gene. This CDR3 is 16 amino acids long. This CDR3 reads CASSLSLAGGLTEQYF. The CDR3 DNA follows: TGTGCCAGCAGCTTAAGTCTAGCGGGGGGATTGACCGAGCAGTACTTC.

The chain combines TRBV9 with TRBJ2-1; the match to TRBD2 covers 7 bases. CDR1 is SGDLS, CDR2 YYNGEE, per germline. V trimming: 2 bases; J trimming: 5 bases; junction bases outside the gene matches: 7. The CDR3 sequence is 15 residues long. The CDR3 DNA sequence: TGTGCCAGCAGCGTGTATAGCGGGCCTAACAATGAGCAGTTCTTC. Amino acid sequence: CASSVYSGPNNEQFF. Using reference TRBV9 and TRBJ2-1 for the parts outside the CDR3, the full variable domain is DSGVTQTPKHLITATGQRVTLRCSPRSGDLSVYWYQQSLDQGLQFLIQYYNGEERAKGNILERFSAQQFPDLHSELNLSSLELGDSALYFCASSVYSGPNNEQFFGPGTRLTVL.

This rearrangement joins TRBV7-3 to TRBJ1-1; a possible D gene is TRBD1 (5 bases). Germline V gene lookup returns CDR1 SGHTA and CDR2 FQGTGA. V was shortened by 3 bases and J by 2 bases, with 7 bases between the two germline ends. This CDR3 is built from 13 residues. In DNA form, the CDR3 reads TGTGCCAGCAGCTTGACAGAAAACACTGAAGCTTTCTTT. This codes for CASSLTENTEAFF.